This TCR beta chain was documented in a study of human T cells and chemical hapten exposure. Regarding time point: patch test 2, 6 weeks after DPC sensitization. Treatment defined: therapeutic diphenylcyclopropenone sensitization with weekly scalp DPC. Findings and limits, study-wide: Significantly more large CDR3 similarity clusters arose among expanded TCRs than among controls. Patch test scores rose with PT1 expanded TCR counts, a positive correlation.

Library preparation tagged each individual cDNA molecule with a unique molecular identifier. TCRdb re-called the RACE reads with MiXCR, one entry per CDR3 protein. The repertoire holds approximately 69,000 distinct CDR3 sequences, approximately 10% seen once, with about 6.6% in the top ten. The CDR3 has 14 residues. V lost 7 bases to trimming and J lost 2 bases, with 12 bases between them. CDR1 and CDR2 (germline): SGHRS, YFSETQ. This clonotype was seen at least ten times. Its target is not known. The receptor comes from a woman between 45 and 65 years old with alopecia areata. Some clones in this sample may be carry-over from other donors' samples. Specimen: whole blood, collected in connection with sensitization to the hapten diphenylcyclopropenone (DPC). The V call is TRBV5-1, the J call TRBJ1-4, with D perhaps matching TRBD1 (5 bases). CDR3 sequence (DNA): TGCGCCAGCTCCAGGGAGGGCACTAATGAAAAACTGTTTTTT. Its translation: CASSREGTNEKLFF.